These 2 T cell receptor beta chains came from one sample sequenced in a study of CD8+ T cells in alopecia areata. RNA extraction and reverse transcription yielded cDNA as sequencing template. Sequencing used immunoSEQ multiplex PCR; TCRdb keeps in-frame clones, though not all of them. The data contain about 200,000 clones, more than 45% of them seen just once; the ten biggest clones take up 0.45%. This sample comprised CD4+ T cells sorted from blood, obtained at week 0. Source of these receptors: a human donor with alopecia areata.

This clone turned up a few times. The V gene is TRBV20-1, the J gene TRBJ2-1; D remains unclear. V lost 1 base and J lost 10, with 8 bases in between. This CDR3 contains 11 residues. From germline, CDR1 is DFQATT and CDR2 SNEGSKA (reference sequence). The CDR3: CSARGAVEQFF. The CDR3 DNA reads as TGCAGTGCTAGAGGGGCGGTGGAGCAGTTCTTC.

This clone occurred once. The genes are TRBV5-1 and TRBJ1-1, with D uncertain. The CDR3 runs 13 residues. The ends were cut back, 2 bases at V and 2 bases at J, with 7 bases in the middle. Germline V gene data show CDR1 as SGHRS and CDR2 as YFSETQ. CDR3 sequence reads: CASSFGPNTEAFF. The DNA of the CDR3 is TGCGCCAGCAGCTTTGGACCTAACACTGAAGCTTTCTTT.